The 10 T cell receptor beta chains in this list originate from one sample, sequenced in a study of cytomegalovirus exposure and HLA in healthy donors. Libraries were prepared by immunoSEQ multiplex PCR; TCRdb keeps only in-frame clonotypes and omits some of them. Of 250,000 to 400,000 clones detected, roughly 90% appear once; the ten largest clones hold around 0.88%. Source material: PBMCs. Receptor source: a man aged 25-40 years in good health and CMV-seronegative.

The chain employs TRBV10-3 and TRBJ2-3, with D perhaps TRBD2 (6 bases). Germline V gives CDR1 ENHRY, CDR2 SYGVKD. V dropped 0 bases and J dropped 0 bases, with 22 bases sitting between them. The CDR3 runs 20 residues. CDR3 bases: TGTGCCATCAGTGAGTCGAGGGCTTGGGACTCCGATTCTAGCACAGATACGCAGTATTTT. Translation: CAISESRAWDSDSSTDTQYF.

The CDR3: CASSRTGVATYSNQPQHF. DNA of the CDR3: TGTGCCAGCAGTAGAACAGGTGTAGCTACGTATAGCAATCAGCCCCAGCATTTT. J is TRBJ1-5 and V is TRBV2; possible D gene TRBD1, 5 bases. Germline values: CDR1 SNHLY, CDR2 FYNNEI. V gave up 5 bases and J gave up 0 bases, with 20 bases separating them. This CDR3 comprises 18 residues.

This sequence joins TRBV5-6 and TRBJ2-1, with no clear D. V was trimmed by 2 bases and J by 5 bases, leaving 11 bases between them. This CDR3 has 14 residues. Germline assignment: CDR1 SGHDT and CDR2 YYEEEE. The CDR3 is CASSFPYRDNEQFF. CDR3 nucleotide sequence: TGTGCCAGCAGCTTCCCTTATCGCGACAATGAGCAGTTCTTC.

This chain uses TRBV5-8 with TRBJ1-5; D is unclear. The CDR3 has 15 residues. Germline lookup yields CDR1 SGHTS and CDR2 YDEGEE. Trimming removed 1 base from V and 4 bases from J, with 12 bases in between. The CDR3 loop is CASSLIGQLNQPQHF. The CDR3 DNA reads TGTGCCAGCAGCTTGATTGGGCAGCTAAATCAGCCCCAGCATTTT. Full variable domain (missing parts from reference TRBV5-8 and TRBJ1-5): EAGVTQSPTHLIKTRGQQATLRCSPISGHTSVYWYQQALGLGLQFLLWYDEGEERNRGNFPPRFSGRQFPNYSSELNVNALELEDSALYLCASSLIGQLNQPQHFGDGTRLSIL.

V is TRBV19 and J is TRBJ2-1, with D possibly matching TRBD2 (5 bases). With 6 bases removed from V and 0 bases from J, the gap between germline ends came to 9 bases. Germline V lookup: CDR1 LNHDA, CDR2 SQIVND (reference sequence). The CDR3 loop spans 14 amino acids. CDR3 in amino acids: CASRDFYSYNEQFF. CDR3 nucleotides: TGTGCCAGTAGGGACTTCTACTCCTACAATGAGCAGTTCTTC.

V and J are TRBV18 and TRBJ1-1, with a tentative D call TRBD1 (6 bases). The CDR3 has 15 residues. The germline V gene has CDR1 KGHSH and CDR2 LQKENI. Trimming cost V 2 bases and J 1 base, with 11 bases left between them. CDR3 residues: CASSPGQGRNTEAFF. In nucleotides, the CDR3 is TGTGCCAGCTCACCAGGGCAGGGGAGGAACACTGAAGCTTTCTTT.

This clone was seen only once. The rearrangement joins TRBV5-8 to TRBJ2-7; 9 bases agree with TRBD1. V trimming: 3 bases; J trimming: 4 bases; junction bases outside the gene matches: 2. The CDR3 has 13 amino acids. Per the germline V gene, CDR1 is SGHTS and CDR2 is YDEGEE. The DNA for the CDR3 is TGTGCCAGCAGCTGGGACAGGGATTACGAGCAGTACTTC. It codes for CASSWDRDYEQYF.

This chain links TRBV10-3 with TRBJ2-1, with 9 bases lining up with TRBD1. With 2 bases clipped from V and 8 bases from J, the junction kept 7 bases outside the gene matches. Germline loops: CDR1 ENHRY, CDR2 SYGVKD. The CDR3 is 15 residues long. The CDR3: CAISEPGQGRDEQFF. In DNA, the CDR3 is TGTGCCATCAGTGAGCCAGGACAGGGGAGGGATGAGCAGTTCTTC.

The CDR3 nucleotides read TGTGCCAGCAGACGTTTCGGACAGTCTGGAAACACCATATATTTT. Translated: CASRRFGQSGNTIYF. The chain links TRBV6-5 to TRBJ1-3; perhaps TRBD1 as D (6 bases). This CDR3 spans 15 amino acids. V was shortened by 6 bases and J by 1 base, with 13 bases between the two germline ends. The germline gives CDR1 MNHEY, CDR2 SVGAGI.

In its sample, this clone was seen once. CDR3 DNA sequence: TGTGCCAGCAGCCATAGACAGACCGAGCAGTACTTC. This translates into CASSHRQTEQYF. The chain recombines TRBV7-9 with TRBJ2-7; D may be TRBD1 (5 bases). The CDR3 is made up of 12 amino acids. The V end was cut by 5 bases, the J end by 6 bases, with 11 bases between. Germline lookup yields CDR1 SEHNR and CDR2 FQNEAQ (reference sequence).